The 18 T cell receptor beta chains below were found in one sample sequenced in a study of blood T cells in healthy people across ages. Through a sample-barcoded 5' primer and a J-beta primer mix, a second PCR was run for roughly 6 to 11 cycles. TCRdb reanalysed the 5' RACE reads using MiXCR and keeps one entry per CDR3 protein. The table shows hundreds of thousands of distinct CDR3 sequences, with around 26% occurring only once. Sequenced material: blood. Source of these receptors: a woman of 80 years or more in good health.

This clonotype has just a few counts. The chain links TRBV24-1 to TRBJ2-3; maybe TRBD1 (5 bases). V was trimmed by 0 bases and J by 1 base, leaving 7 bases between them. The CDR3 length is 15 residues. Germline assignment: CDR1 KGHDR and CDR2 SFDVKD. CDR3 loop: CATSDLQGGTDTQYF. The CDR3 DNA sequence: TGTGCCACCAGTGATTTGCAGGGTGGCACAGATACGCAGTATTTT.

There are many counts of this clonotype. This chain connects TRBV7-2 to TRBJ1-2; TRBD1 matches at 7 bases. Germline V gives CDR1 SGHTA, CDR2 FQGNSA. The CDR3 loop spans 16 amino acids. V trimming: 5 bases; J trimming: 2 bases; junction bases outside the gene matches: 11. CDR3 DNA: TGTGCCAGCAGCAAACCCACAGGGGTCTGGAACTATGGCTACACCTTC. Translated, it gives CASSKPTGVWNYGYTF.

This clonotype has ten or more counts. The CDR3 DNA reads TGTGCCAGCAGTTTAGATCCCAGCACCTATGGCTACACCTTC. Protein sequence: CASSLDPSTYGYTF. The chain combines TRBV12-3 or TRBV12-4 with TRBJ1-2; D is uncertain. Trimming stripped 1 base from V and 4 bases from J, with 10 bases between. There are 14 residues in the CDR3.

The table lists this clonotype with a few counts. The chain couples TRBV4-2 to TRBJ1-5; D is ambiguous. The CDR3 sequence is 18 residues long. V shed 0 bases and J shed 7 bases, with 22 bases lying between them. Germline loops: CDR1 LGHNA, CDR2 YNFKEQ. The CDR3 region has the DNA TGTGCCAGCAGCCAAGATCTGGCTTCCCGACCGGCCGGACAGCCCCAGCATTTT. Translating it yields CASSQDLASRPAGQPQHF.

The gene calls are TRBV7-9 and TRBJ2-3, with D perhaps matching TRBD2 (6 bases). The CDR3 runs to 16 residues. Germline-derived CDR1 and CDR2 are SEHNR and FQNEAQ (reference sequence). Trimming removed 2 bases at V and 0 bases at J, with 12 bases between. The CDR3 DNA reads as TGTGCCAGCAGCTTACAAGGAGCGGGCAGCACAGATACGCAGTATTTT. It is translated as CASSLQGAGSTDTQYF.

With regard to this clonotype: This may come from a read error, since a much larger clone is one base off. The chain combines TRBV7-2 with TRBJ2-4; 9 bases are a match to TRBD2. The CDR3 spans 14 residues. The germline CDR1 and CDR2 sequences are SGHTA and FQGNSA. Germline trimming cut 4 bases from V and 8 bases from J; bases unmatched to any gene: 6. This CDR3 is CASSSRGGRDIQYF. The CDR3 region has the DNA TGTGCCAGCAGCTCGCGGGGGGGCCGCGACATTCAGTACTTC.

V is TRBV19 and J is TRBJ1-1, with D tentatively TRBD1 (5 bases). The CDR3 is 14 amino acids. Between the trimmed V and J ends, which lost 4 bases and 4 bases, there was a span of 13 bases. CDR1 and CDR2 (germline): LNHDA, SQIVND (reference sequence). CDR3 sequence (DNA): TGTGCCAGTAGTACGGCAGAGGGGAGCACTGAAGCTTTCTTT. Its protein product is CASSTAEGSTEAFF.

The chain combines TRBV30 with TRBJ2-1, with D unclear. Germline V CDR1 and CDR2: GTSNPN, SVGIG (reference sequence). This CDR3 spans 10 amino acids. The V end lost 0 bases, the J end lost 7 bases, and 1 base lay between the germline ends. CDR3 DNA: TGTGCCTGGAGTGTGAATGAGCAGTTCTTC. Protein product: CAWSVNEQFF.

There are a few counts of this clonotype. The gene calls are TRBV7-9 and TRBJ1-1; TRBD1 agrees at 7 bases. The CDR3 consists of 14 residues. The germline CDR1 and CDR2 sequences are SEHNR and FQNEAQ (reference sequence). After removal of 5 bases from V and 4 bases from J, the junction contained 7 bases not matched to a gene. CDR3 in DNA: TGTGCCAGCAGCACAACACAGGGGACCACTGAAGCTTTCTTT. Translating it yields CASSTTQGTTEAFF.

The genes are TRBV24-1 and TRBJ2-5, with 7 bases fitting TRBD1. V lost 1 base, J lost 2 bases, and 6 bases stayed unmatched. The CDR3 is 16 residues long. Germline loops: CDR1 KGHDR, CDR2 SFDVKD. The CDR3 region is CATSDFGTAKQETQYF. The CDR3 coding sequence is TGTGCCACCAGTGATTTCGGGACAGCGAAACAAGAGACCCAGTACTTC.

Ten or more counts support this clonotype. The rearrangement joins TRBV6-2 or TRBV6-3 to TRBJ2-1; the match to TRBD1 covers 9 bases. Per the germline V gene, CDR1 is MNHEY and CDR2 is SVGEGT. The CDR3 sequence is 14 residues long. Unmatched junction bases numbered 4, after V lost 5 bases and J lost 5 bases. DNA for the CDR3: TGTGCCAGCAGTGCGACAGGGGGGAACAATGAGCAGTTCTTC. Protein sequence: CASSATGGNNEQFF.

At least ten counts were recorded for this clonotype. This chain uses TRBV12-3 or TRBV12-4 with TRBJ2-7; perhaps D is TRBD1 or TRBD2 (5 bases each). Trimming stripped 6 bases from V and 4 bases from J, with 19 bases between. The CDR3 loop spans 15 amino acids. CDR3 region: CASSADPWGTYEQYF. Written as DNA, the CDR3 is TGTGCCAGCAGCGCCGACCCCTGGGGGACGTACGAGCAGTACTTC.

This clonotype appeared once. An end of the junction differs from the germline gene, which may be a read error. The genes are TRBV24-1 and TRBJ2-2; D is undetermined. The CDR3 runs 14 residues. Germline-derived CDR1 and CDR2 are KGHDR and SFDVKD. Written as DNA, the CDR3 is TGTGCCACCAGTGACATGTGGGCCACCGTGGAGCTGTTTTTT. Protein sequence: CATSDMWATVELFF.

This clonotype was found a few times. J is TRBJ1-1 and V is TRBV5-1; TRBD1 matches 9 bases. With V trimmed by 7 bases and J by 6 bases, 7 bases remained unmatched. Looked up from germline, CDR1 is SGHRS and CDR2 is YFSETQ. This CDR3 is 13 amino acids long. The CDR3 loop reads CASAGQGGSEAFF. The DNA for the CDR3 is TGCGCCAGCGCGGGACAGGGTGGGTCTGAAGCTTTCTTT. Full variable domain (outside the CDR3, taken from reference TRBV5-1 and TRBJ1-1): KAGVTQTPRYLIKTRGQQVTLSCSPISGHRSVSWYQQTPGQGLQFLFEYFSETQRNKGNFPGRFSGRQFSNSRSEMNVSTLELGDSALYLCASAGQGGSEAFFGQGTRLTVV.

This chain joins TRBV20-1 and TRBJ1-1; D is unclear. This CDR3 contains 14 residues. The V end was cut by 0 bases, the J end by 0 bases, with 8 bases between. Per the germline V gene, CDR1 is DFQATT and CDR2 is SNEGSKA (reference sequence). The chain's CDR3 is CSAREPGMNTEAFF. In DNA, the CDR3 is TGCAGTGCTAGAGAACCAGGAATGAACACTGAAGCTTTCTTT.

This clonotype was counted many times. The J gene is TRBJ2-1, the V gene TRBV4-3; 14 bases fit TRBD2. The CDR3 runs 19 residues. Germline values: CDR1 LGHNA, CDR2 YSLEER. The ends lost 0 bases at V and 7 bases at J; junction bases unmatched: 11. In DNA form, the CDR3 reads TGCGCCAGCAGCCAAGATCTCCCGCGACTAGCGGGGGGGCGGAATGAGCAGTTCTTC. Translating gives CASSQDLPRLAGGRNEQFF.

This clonotype came up a few times. The chain combines TRBV15 with TRBJ2-1, with 8 bases lining up with TRBD2. The CDR3 runs 14 residues. Germline lookup yields CDR1 LNHNV and CDR2 YYDKDF (reference sequence). V shed 3 bases, J shed 8 bases, and the junction held 6 bases outside the gene matches. The CDR3 bases are TGTGCCACCAGCAGGGATAGCGGGGACCATGAGCAGTTCTTC. This codes for CATSRDSGDHEQFF.

This clonotype was counted a single time. The gene calls are TRBV6-4 and TRBJ2-1; weak D call: TRBD2 (6 bases). The CDR3 is 15 residues long. Trimming pared 2 bases from V and 6 bases from J, leaving 14 bases between. Germline values: CDR1 MRHNA, CDR2 SNTAGT. CDR3 sequence (DNA): TGTGCCAGCAGTGACCAGACCGGGACTGTCAATGAGCAGTTCTTC. It encodes CASSDQTGTVNEQFF.